The 23 T cell receptor beta chains below all came from one sample that was sequenced in a study of radiotherapy plus CTLA-4 blockade in lung cancer. Sequencing used immunoSEQ multiplex PCR; TCRdb keeps in-frame clones, though not all of them. The sample includes some 71,000 clones, 70% to 80% of them seen just once. The sequencing here drew on peripheral blood, taken from a patient treated with radiotherapy plus ipilimumab. These receptor sequences come from a human donor with non-small cell lung cancer whose response to radiotherapy plus ipilimumab could not be evaluated. Some clones in this sample may be carry-over from other donors' samples.

The chain uses TRBV6-6 and TRBJ1-5; no definite D call. CDR3 size: 15 residues. Trimming stripped 6 bases from V and 1 base from J, with 13 bases between. Germline-derived CDR1 and CDR2 are MNHNY and SVGAGI (reference sequence). CDR3 sequence: CASRFPGDSNQPQHF. CDR3 nucleotides: TGTGCCAGCAGATTCCCCGGAGACAGCAATCAGCCCCAGCATTTT.

V gene TRBV7-6 combines with J gene TRBJ2-7; the D is unclear. V lost 5 bases and J lost 7, with 15 bases in between. Germline V gives CDR1 SGHVS, CDR2 FNYEAQ. The CDR3 extends over 13 amino acids. DNA for the CDR3: TGTGCCAGCAGCGCACAAGTAGGCGGAGAGCAGTACTTC. Translated, it gives CASSAQVGGEQYF.

The rearrangement uses TRBV5-1 and TRBJ1-2, with 9 bases fitting TRBD1. Germline CDR1 and CDR2: SGHRS and YFSETQ. This CDR3 is built from 16 residues. J lost 7 bases, V lost 4 bases, and 14 bases had no gene match. CDR3 protein: CASSPRVDRGDFGYTF. For the CDR3, the DNA is TGCGCCAGCAGCCCCAGAGTAGACAGGGGGGATTTTGGCTACACCTTC.

V gene TRBV18 combines with J gene TRBJ1-5, with D uncertain. CDR1 and CDR2 from the germline V gene are KGHSH and LQKENI. V shed 1 base and J shed 5 bases, with 6 bases lying between them. The CDR3 runs 13 residues. The CDR3: CASSPQRDQPQHF. DNA of the CDR3: TGTGCCAGCTCACCACAGCGAGATCAGCCCCAGCATTTT.

V usage is TRBV7-3 and J usage is TRBJ2-1; TRBD1 is a possible D gene (6 bases). Germline CDR1 and CDR2: SGHTA and FQGTGA. The CDR3 totals 13 residues. Between the trimmed V and J ends, which lost 5 bases and 15 bases, there was a span of 20 bases. CDR3 nucleotides: TGTGCCAGCAGCCTAGGACAGCGCAGCAGTGTGTTCTTC. Translated, it gives CASSLGQRSSVFF.

The rearrangement joins TRBV5-1 to TRBJ2-5; TRBD2 aligns across 14 bases. There are 15 residues in the CDR3. Unmatched junction bases numbered 3, after V lost 7 bases and J lost 1 base. CDR1 SGHRS and CDR2 YFSETQ come from the germline V gene. CDR3 amino acids: CASSGLAGGQETQYF. CDR3 coding DNA: TGCGCCAGCTCCGGACTAGCGGGGGGCCAAGAGACCCAGTACTTC.

Note on this clone: This specimen includes other DNA sequences encoding the same CDR3. The chain recombines TRBV5-1 with TRBJ2-1; 9 nucleotides agree with TRBD1. The CDR3 spans 16 residues. The germline CDR1 and CDR2 sequences are SGHRS and YFSETQ. The junction had 6 bases not matched to a gene; V was cut back by 4 bases and J by 1 base. CDR3 sequence: CASSLKGQGSYNEQFF. CDR3 coding DNA: TGCGCCAGCAGCCTGAAGGGACAGGGTTCCTACAATGAGCAGTTCTTC.

This clone was seen a handful of times. The chain uses TRBV7-6 and TRBJ1-4, with 7 bases identical to TRBD1. With V trimmed by 1 base and J by 8 bases, 4 bases remained unmatched. Germline CDR1 reads SGHVS; CDR2 reads FNYEAQ. The CDR3 extends over 14 amino acids. The CDR3 coding sequence is TGTGCCAGCAGCTTAGGAGGACAGGCCGAAAAACTGTTTTTT. It translates to CASSLGGQAEKLFF.

The chain is built from TRBV9 and TRBJ2-2; possible D gene TRBD1, 6 bases. Trimming pared 4 bases from V and 6 bases from J, leaving 19 bases between. This CDR3 contains 16 residues. Germline V lookup: CDR1 SGDLS, CDR2 YYNGEE. CDR3 residues: CASSFRDTLGAGELFF. CDR3 sequence (DNA): TGTGCCAGCAGCTTCCGGGACACGCTGGGGGCCGGGGAGCTGTTTTTT.

This clone turned up a few times. J is TRBJ2-1 and V is TRBV11-2, with 7 bases matching TRBD1. The ends lost 1 base at V and 6 bases at J; junction bases unmatched: 6. The CDR3 spans 15 residues. The germline CDR1 and CDR2 sequences are SGHAT and FQNNGV. The chain's CDR3 is CASSLGNRGSNEQFF. The CDR3 DNA is TGTGCCAGCAGCTTAGGGAACAGGGGCTCCAATGAGCAGTTCTTC.

This clone was detected only once. The V call is TRBV19, the J call TRBJ1-5, with 11 bases matching TRBD1. Germline V gives CDR1 LNHDA, CDR2 SQIVND (reference sequence). V shed 3 bases, J shed 4 bases, and the junction held 2 bases outside the gene matches. The CDR3 has 15 amino acids. The CDR3 DNA sequence: TGTGCCAGTAGTATGGGGGACAGGGGGAATCAGCCCCAGCATTTT. Its protein is CASSMGDRGNQPQHF.

This clone was detected only a few times. This chain uses TRBV18 with TRBJ1-1; TRBD1 matches 9 bases. This CDR3 is built from 15 residues. V was clipped by 4 bases and J by 0 bases; unmatched bases: 3. The germline V gene encodes CDR1 KGHSH and CDR2 LQKENI. CDR3 region: CASSLGTGLNTEAFF. The CDR3 DNA follows: TGTGCCAGCTCACTAGGGACAGGGTTGAACACTGAAGCTTTCTTT.

The gene calls are TRBV30 and TRBJ2-7, with D perhaps TRBD1 (6 bases). V was trimmed by 0 bases and J by 6 bases, leaving 12 bases between them. The CDR3 runs to 13 residues. Germline values: CDR1 GTSNPN, CDR2 SVGIG (reference sequence). CDR3 in DNA: TGTGCCTGGAGTGTAGGGGGACCCTCCGAGCAGTACTTC. Its translation is CAWSVGGPSEQYF.

The genes are TRBV28 and TRBJ1-2; D is possibly TRBD1 (6 bases). Germline values: CDR1 MDHEN, CDR2 SYDVKM. V was pared by 7 bases and J by 5 bases, with 17 bases between. The CDR3 sequence is 14 residues long. The CDR3 reads CASNSLQGSYGYTF. In DNA form, the CDR3 reads TGTGCCAGCAATTCGTTACAGGGATCATATGGCTACACCTTC.

Worth noting for this clone: The junction does not match germline at one end; this may be a read error. This chain links TRBV7-7 with TRBJ2-7; D remains ambiguous. The length of the CDR3 is 13 residues. Looked up from germline, CDR1 is SSHAT and CDR2 is FNYEAQ (reference sequence). CDR3 protein: CASSLGPSYEQYF. Here the CDR3 DNA reads TGTGCTAGCAGCTTAGGGCCCTCCTACGAGCAGTACTTC.

The rearrangement joins TRBV7-3 to TRBJ2-2, with 7 bases identical to TRBD1. Germline V lookup: CDR1 SGHTA, CDR2 FQGTGA. The trim removed 2 bases at V and 6 bases at J, leaving 6 bases unmatched. This CDR3 spans 15 amino acids. CDR3 DNA: TGTGCCAGCAGCTTATTAGGGGGCGAAGCCGGGGAGCTGTTTTTT. Translated: CASSLLGGEAGELFF.

V and J are TRBV2 and TRBJ2-3, with 10 positions matching TRBD2. From germline, CDR1 is SNHLY and CDR2 FYNNEI. Trimming removed 3 bases from V and 2 bases from J; junction bases left unmatched: 5. This CDR3 has 16 residues. CDR3 coding DNA: TGTGCCAGCAGTGAGTTTACTAGCGGGATCACAGATACGCAGTATTTT. Translation gives CASSEFTSGITDTQYF.

The V and J genes are TRBV7-9 and TRBJ1-3; D remains ambiguous. CDR3 length: 15 amino acids. Germline V gene sequence: CDR1 SEHNR, CDR2 FQNEAQ (reference sequence). V was clipped by 10 bases and J by 0 bases, with 16 bases between them. The CDR3 nucleotides are TGTGCCATTGCGGGAGGCCGTTACTCTGGAAACACCATATATTTT. This translates into CAIAGGRYSGNTIYF.

This clone was recorded a few times. The gene calls are TRBV5-6 and TRBJ2-7; 7 bases match TRBD1. CDR1 SGHDT and CDR2 YYEEEE come from the germline V gene. This CDR3 is 14 amino acids long. After removal of 4 bases from V and 2 bases from J, the junction contained 6 bases not matched to a gene. The DNA for the CDR3 is TGTGCCAGCAGCCAACAGGGGTTCGCCTACGAGCAGTACTTC. Protein sequence: CASSQQGFAYEQYF.

V usage is TRBV5-4 and J usage is TRBJ1-2; D unclear. The CDR3 is made up of 16 amino acids. CDR1 is SGHNT and CDR2 is YYREEE in the germline V gene (reference sequence). Trimming shortened V by 3 bases and J by 5 bases, and 20 bases separated the two germline ends. The CDR3 sequence: CASSSPGGETAYGYTF. CDR3 in DNA: TGTGCCAGCAGCTCCCCAGGCGGGGAGACGGCATATGGCTACACCTTC. The full variable domain, completed using reference TRBV5-4 and TRBJ1-2, is ETGVTQSPTHLIKTRGQQVTLRCSSQSGHNTVSWYQQALGQGPQFIFQYYREEENGRGNFPPRFSGLQFPNYSSELNVNALELDDSALYLCASSSPGGETAYGYTFGSGTRLTVV.

CDR3 DNA sequence: TGTGCCAGTAGTCTCTCGGGTGCCCATTCACCCCTCCACTTT. It encodes CASSLSGAHSPLHF. The J gene is TRBJ1-6, the V gene TRBV19; D is unresolved. CDR1 and CDR2 from the germline V gene are LNHDA and SQIVND (reference sequence). This CDR3 region has 14 residues. Deletions cut 5 bases from V and 8 bases from J, with 13 bases between.

V and J are TRBV9 and TRBJ1-4, with D tentatively TRBD1 (5 bases). Germline V gives CDR1 SGDLS, CDR2 YYNGEE. V lost 1 base and J 11 bases, leaving 18 bases between the germline ends. This CDR3 comprises 15 residues. CDR3 DNA sequence: TGTGCCAGCAGCGTAAGAACAGGCTCCGCTGGGAAACTGTTTTTT. This codes for CASSVRTGSAGKLFF.

This chain joins TRBV28 and TRBJ1-2; 10 nucleotides align to TRBD1. The CDR3 contains 16 residues. The V gene's germline CDR1 is MDHEN and CDR2 SYDVKM. V was pared by 2 bases and J by 2 bases, with 5 bases of the junction left unmatched. Here the CDR3 reads CASSLPTGQGNYGYTF. In nucleotides, the CDR3 is TGTGCCAGCAGTTTACCCACGGGACAGGGGAACTATGGCTACACCTTC.